This is a list of T cell receptor beta chains from one sample in a study of blood T cell repertoires in COVID-19. The protocol was immunoSEQ multiplex PCR, while the TCRdb copy is restricted to in-frame clones and leaves out a portion. The sample includes under 25,000 clones, about 90% seen only once; the top ten take 20% to 25%. The specimen sequenced was peripheral blood. Every receptor here comes from a man aged 65 to 79 in a cohort sampled during active COVID-19. CDR3s include the opening cysteine and the closing phenylalanine or tryptophan. The D gene is left open where the match is weak. Size is stated for part of the rows, as once, few or many counts, or as a class when the clone is expanded.

clone_size cdr3_length j_call d_call v_call cdr3_aa cdr3_nt
NA 11 TRBJ1-2 TRBD1 TRBV6-6 CASTSPTGHTF TGTGCCAGCACCTCCCCGACAGGGCACACCTTC
once 12 TRBJ1-1 NA TRBV28 CASSLLQGEAFF TGTGCCAGCAGTTTACTCCAGGGTGAAGCTTTCTTT
NA 14 TRBJ2-7 TRBD2 TRBV5-5 CASSVAGGPYEQYF TGTGCCAGCAGCGTAGCGGGAGGGCCCTACGAGCAGTACTTC
NA 15 TRBJ2-7 TRBD2 TRBV18 CASSPFSGSSYEQYF TGTGCCAGCTCACCATTTAGCGGGAGCTCCTACGAGCAGTACTTC
NA 15 TRBJ2-5 NA TRBV5-1 CASSLAGVNGETQYF TGCGCCAGCAGCTTGGCGGGGGTGAATGGGGAGACCCAGTACTTC
NA 15 TRBJ2-3 TRBD1 TRBV6-6 CASEAVDRTTDTQYF TGTGCCAGCGAAGCCGTGGACAGGACAACAGATACGCAGTATTTT
once 11 TRBJ1-1 NA TRBV28 CASSLRGEAFF TGTGCCAGCAGTTTGAGGGGGGAAGCTTTCTTT
NA 14 TRBJ1-1 NA TRBV6-6 CASSFRNRERGAFF TGTGCCAGCAGTTTCCGAAACAGGGAGCGTGGAGCTTTCTTT
few 10 TRBJ1-2 NA TRBV6-5 CASYSKVYTF TGTGCCAGCTACAGCAAAGTCTACACCTTC
NA 15 TRBJ2-7 TRBD2 TRBV28 CASKPTSGGTYEQYF TGTGCCAGCAAACCTACTAGCGGGGGGACCTACGAGCAGTACTTC
NA 13 TRBJ2-1 TRBD2 TRBV2 CASSPGGLEEQFF TGTGCCAGCAGCCCGGGAGGGCTGGAAGAGCAGTTCTTC
NA 16 TRBJ2-5 TRBD2 TRBV19 CASSLSSGRQQETQYF TGTGCCAGTAGTCTCTCTAGCGGGAGGCAACAAGAGACCCAGTACTTC
NA 18 TRBJ2-2 TRBD2 TRBV4-1 CASSQRTSGRGSTGELFF TGCGCCAGCAGCCAGCGGACTAGCGGGAGGGGGAGCACCGGGGAGCTGTTTTTT
once 13 TRBJ2-7 TRBD2 TRBV5-1 CASSRGGDYEQYF TGCGCCAGCAGTCGGGGGGGTGACTACGAGCAGTACTTC
NA 14 TRBJ1-2 TRBD1 TRBV4-1 CASSQEGQLYGYTF TGCGCCAGCAGCCAAGAGGGACAGCTCTATGGCTACACCTTC
NA 15 TRBJ2-6 NA TRBV19 CASTSVNSGANVLTF TGTGCCAGTACTTCCGTAAACTCTGGGGCCAACGTCCTGACTTTC
NA 14 TRBJ2-1 TRBD2 TRBV7-6 CASSFGSGGEREFF TGTGCCAGCAGCTTTGGTAGCGGGGGGGAAAGGGAGTTCTTC
NA 12 TRBJ1-1 NA TRBV6-2/TRBV6-3 CASSFAHTEAFF TGTGCCAGCAGTTTTGCGCACACTGAAGCTTTCTTT
NA 13 TRBJ2-7 TRBD1 TRBV7-7 CASSSGQGNEQYF TGTGCTAGCAGTTCGGGACAGGGCAACGAGCAGTACTTC
NA 15 TRBJ2-7 TRBD2 TRBV7-8 CASSSERGSSYEQYF TGTGCCAGCAGCTCGGAGCGGGGAAGCTCCTACGAGCAGTACTTC
NA 15 TRBJ2-7 NA TRBV5-1 CASRRDGGLSYEQYF TGCGCCAGCAGAAGGGACGGGGGGCTTAGCTACGAGCAGTACTTC
NA 15 TRBJ1-2 NA TRBV5-4 CASSLSRQGNYGYTF TGTGCCAGCAGCTTGAGCCGTCAGGGGAACTATGGCTACACCTTC
NA 16 TRBJ1-3 NA TRBV6-5 CASSYSIGHLGNTIYF TGTGCCAGCAGTTACTCGATCGGACACCTGGGAAACACCATATATTTT
NA 17 TRBJ2-5 TRBD2 TRBV19 CASSYGGLAGGKETQYF TGTGCCAGTAGTTATGGGGGACTAGCGGGAGGAAAAGAGACCCAGTACTTC
NA 14 TRBJ1-1 NA TRBV7-2 CASSANSVGTEAFF TGTGCCAGCAGCGCGAACAGTGTAGGCACTGAAGCTTTCTTT
NA 13 TRBJ2-3 NA TRBV15 CATSRVSSVTQYF TGTGCCACCAGCAGAGTATCGAGTGTTACGCAGTATTTT
NA 15 TRBJ2-1 TRBD1 TRBV19 CASSSGQGIYNEQFF TGTGCCAGTAGTTCCGGACAGGGGATCTACAATGAGCAGTTCTTC
NA 14 TRBJ2-1 TRBD1 TRBV7-2 CASSPRDRVYEQFF TGTGCCAGCAGCCCCCGGGACAGGGTATATGAGCAGTTCTTC
NA 18 TRBJ2-2 TRBD1 TRBV24-1 CATSDLPGQGAGAGELFF TGTGCCACCAGTGACCTTCCGGGACAGGGGGCCGGGGCCGGGGAGCTGTTTTTT
NA 17 TRBJ2-6 TRBD1 TRBV5-1 CASSGPGQSSGANVLTF TGCGCCAGCAGCGGACCGGGACAGAGCTCTGGGGCCAACGTCCTGACTTTC
NA 15 TRBJ2-4 TRBD1 TRBV24-1 CATSDPGTGSNIQYF TGTGCCACCAGTGACCCCGGGACAGGATCGAACATTCAGTACTTC
NA 13 TRBJ2-7 NA TRBV24-1 CATSDRTRSQQYF TGTGCCACCAGTGACCGGACACGGAGTCAGCAGTACTTC
NA 14 TRBJ2-1 NA TRBV7-3 CASSLPDSDNEQFF TGTGCCAGCAGCTTACCCGACAGTGACAATGAGCAGTTCTTC
once 14 TRBJ1-6 TRBD1 TRBV19 CASSGQAYNSPLHF TGTGCCAGTAGTGGACAGGCCTATAATTCACCCCTCCACTTT
NA 16 TRBJ2-1 TRBD2 TRBV2 CASILRGAGGYNEQFF TGTGCCAGCATCCTAAGGGGAGCGGGAGGCTACAATGAGCAGTTCTTC
NA 15 TRBJ2-3 NA TRBV30 CAWNPRGKGTDTQYF TGTGCCTGGAACCCCAGGGGTAAGGGCACAGATACGCAGTATTTT
few 16 TRBJ1-6 TRBD1 TRBV25-1 CASRGQESSYNSPLHF TGTGCCAGCAGAGGACAGGAAAGCTCCTATAATTCACCCCTCCACTTT
NA 16 TRBJ1-1 TRBD1 TRBV27 CASSLWDSGSDTEAFF TGTGCCAGCAGTTTATGGGACAGTGGATCGGACACTGAAGCTTTCTTT
NA 14 TRBJ2-1 TRBD2 TRBV7-2 CASSSGTSYNEQFF TGTGCCAGCAGCTCCGGGACTAGCTACAATGAGCAGTTCTTC